The 15 T cell receptor beta chains below were found in one sample sequenced in a study of quantifying T cell responses using KT2 cells. Study details: cDNA was made from DNase-treated RNA using alpha and beta constant primers.

Each cDNA got a UMI-containing oligo ligated at its 3' end. First-round PCR used three to four cycles and beta primers RC1.1 and RC1.2 covering TRBC1 and TRBC2. TCRdb processed the UMI-ligation and nested PCR reads anew with MiXCR; each CDR3 protein has one entry. The sample comprises 45,000 to 65,000 distinct CDR3 sequences, more than 9% of which are singletons, and about 9.5% rests with the top ten. Source material: PBMCs spiked with cells of the T cell clone KT2. The receptors originated from a human donor.

This clonotype was detected only a few times. CDR3 sequence: CASSLQGNQPQHF. The CDR3 DNA follows: TGTGCCAGCAGCTTACAGGGCAATCAGCCCCAGCATTTT. The chain recombines TRBV7-2 with TRBJ1-5, with D unclear. The CDR3 consists of 13 residues. V was trimmed by 2 bases and J by 2 bases, leaving 4 bases between them. Per the germline V gene, CDR1 is SGHTA and CDR2 is FQGNSA. Based on the CDR3 plus reference TRBV7-2 and TRBJ1-5, the full variable domain is GAGVSQSPSNKVTEKGKDVELRCDPISGHTALYWYRQSLGQGLEFLIYFQGNSAPDKSGLPSDRFSAERTGGSVSTLTIQRTQQEDSAVYLCASSLQGNQPQHFGDGTRLSIL.

This clonotype was recorded only once. This sequence joins TRBV7-8 and TRBJ1-2; possibly TRBD1 for D (5 bases). The CDR3 length is 14 residues. The germline V gene encodes CDR1 SGHVS and CDR2 FQNEAQ. With 5 bases removed from V and 5 bases from J, the gap between germline ends came to 15 bases. The CDR3 reads CASSPHTGVYGYTF. The CDR3 DNA follows: TGTGCCAGCAGCCCTCATACAGGAGTTTATGGCTACACCTTC.

A few counts support this clonotype. V is TRBV7-2 and J is TRBJ1-2, with D maybe TRBD1 (5 bases). This CDR3 spans 13 amino acids. Trimming shortened V by 2 bases and J by 4 bases, and 8 bases separated the two germline ends. Germline V lookup: CDR1 SGHTA, CDR2 FQGNSA. CDR3 nucleotide sequence: TGTGCCAGCAGCTTAACGGGGCCCTATGGCTACACCTTC. It is translated as CASSLTGPYGYTF.

Ten or more counts support this clonotype. This sequence joins TRBV6-4 and TRBJ2-3; 13 bases agree with TRBD2. V lost 2 bases and J lost 4; bases outside the gene matches: 0. This CDR3 is 15 amino acids long. Germline CDR1 MRHNA, CDR2 SNTAGT. CDR3 nucleotide sequence: TGTGCCAGCAGTGACACTAGCGGGGGGGCAGATACGCAGTATTTT. Protein sequence: CASSDTSGGADTQYF.

The table lists this clonotype with many counts. The chain employs TRBV20-1 and TRBJ1-5, with 7 bases identical to TRBD1. This CDR3 has 19 amino acids. Germline lookup yields CDR1 DFQATT and CDR2 SNEGSKA (reference sequence). With 0 bases clipped from V and 3 bases from J, the junction kept 17 bases outside the gene matches. The DNA for the CDR3 is TGCAGTGCTAGAGATTTGAGAGAAGGGGGCGACTTCTTCAATCAGCCCCAGCATTTT. Its translation is CSARDLREGGDFFNQPQHF.

In this sample, this clonotype turned up a few times. The chain couples TRBV5-1 to TRBJ2-3; TRBD1 matches 8 bases. There are 14 residues in the CDR3. Per germline, CDR1 SGHRS and CDR2 YFSETQ. Trimming removed 9 bases from V and 2 bases from J; junction bases left unmatched: 8. This CDR3 reads CATTTGANTDTQYF. CDR3 nucleotides: TGCGCCACTACGACAGGGGCGAACACAGATACGCAGTATTTT.

V usage is TRBV18 and J usage is TRBJ2-3; D possibly corresponds to TRBD2 (5 bases). The CDR3 extends over 13 amino acids. Germline loops: CDR1 KGHSH, CDR2 LQKENI. Trimming cost V 3 bases and J 3 bases, with 7 bases left between them. The CDR3 DNA follows: TGTGCCAGCTCACCGACGGGGACAGATACGCAGTATTTT. As protein: CASSPTGTDTQYF.

This chain connects TRBV15 to TRBJ1-6; D possibly corresponds to TRBD1 (5 bases). The V gene lost 3 bases and the J gene lost 9 bases, with 12 bases spanning the gap. Germline V gives CDR1 LNHNV, CDR2 YYDKDF (reference sequence). CDR3 length: 14 residues. CDR3 bases: TGTGCCACCAGCAGCGCCACCCAGGGTTCACCCCTCCACTTT. Its protein is CATSSATQGSPLHF.

The DNA of the CDR3 is TGTGCCAGCAGCTTAGCCGGGGTCTACGAGCAGTACTTC. Translated, it gives CASSLAGVYEQYF. The chain uses TRBV7-2 and TRBJ2-7, with a tentative D call TRBD2 (5 bases). V was clipped by 0 bases and J by 3 bases, with 6 bases between them. The germline gives CDR1 SGHTA, CDR2 FQGNSA. The CDR3 extends over 13 amino acids.

The chain is built from TRBV12-3 or TRBV12-4 and TRBJ2-1, with 10 nucleotides matching TRBD2. This CDR3 comprises 16 residues. V shed 5 bases, J shed 6 bases, and the junction held 10 bases outside the gene matches. The CDR3 coding sequence is TGTGCCAGCAGTGTGCCTGAGCGGGGGGGTGTCAATGAGCAGTTCTTC. Translating gives CASSVPERGGVNEQFF.

The V and J genes are TRBV5-1 and TRBJ2-2, with a tentative D call TRBD1 (6 bases). Germline CDR1 reads SGHRS; CDR2 reads YFSETQ. The CDR3 consists of 15 residues. V was cut by 6 bases and J by 6 bases, with 18 bases left in between. CDR3 bases: TGCGCCAGCACACAGACCACAGGGCTATCCGGGGAGCTGTTTTTT. Translating it yields CASTQTTGLSGELFF. Drawing the rest from reference TRBV5-1 and TRBJ2-2, the complete variable domain is KAGVTQTPRYLIKTRGQQVTLSCSPISGHRSVSWYQQTPGQGLQFLFEYFSETQRNKGNFPGRFSGRQFSNSRSEMNVSTLELGDSALYLCASTQTTGLSGELFFGEGSRLTVL.

This chain connects TRBV11-1 to TRBJ1-1; D ambiguous. Per germline, CDR1 SGHAT and CDR2 FQDESV (reference sequence). Trimming pared 4 bases from V and 1 base from J, leaving 7 bases between. CDR3 length: 13 residues. CDR3 amino acids: CASSSPRNTEAFF. The CDR3 DNA reads as TGTGCCAGCAGCTCGCCGAGGAACACTGAAGCTTTCTTT. Full variable domain (remainder filled in from reference TRBV11-1 and TRBJ1-1): EAEVAQSPRYKITEKSQAVAFWCDPISGHATLYWYRQILGQGPELLVQFQDESVVDDSQLPKDRFSAERLKGVDSTLKIQPAELGDSAMYLCASSSPRNTEAFFGQGTRLTVV.

Ten or more counts support this clonotype. The chain joins TRBV20-1 to TRBJ2-3; D not resolved. Trimming removed 2 bases from V and 2 bases from J, with 14 bases in between. The germline V gene encodes CDR1 DFQATT and CDR2 SNEGSKA (reference sequence). The CDR3 sequence is 15 residues long. CDR3 sequence: CSARTAVRYTDTQYF. CDR3 bases: TGCAGTGCTAGAACTGCTGTCAGGTACACAGATACGCAGTATTTT.

This clonotype has a handful of counts. The chain carries TRBV18 and TRBJ2-1, with 14 nucleotides matching TRBD2. The junction had 5 bases not matched to a gene; V was cut back by 5 bases and J by 5 bases. The CDR3 covers 16 residues. CDR1 KGHSH and CDR2 LQKENI come from the germline V gene. This chain's CDR3 is CASSRGTSGSHNEQFF. The CDR3 DNA follows: TGTGCCAGCTCAAGAGGGACTAGCGGGAGCCACAATGAGCAGTTCTTC. Drawing the rest from reference TRBV18 and TRBJ2-1, the complete variable domain is NAGVMQNPRHLVRRRGQEARLRCSPMKGHSHVYWYRQLPEEGLKFMVYLQKENIIDESGMPKERFSAEFPKEGPSILRIQQVVRGDSAAYFCASSRGTSGSHNEQFFGPGTRLTVL.

This clonotype was seen repeatedly, ten times or more. The chain joins TRBV4-3 to TRBJ2-6, with D hard to call. The CDR3 consists of 16 residues. V was pared by 7 bases and J by 0 bases, with 13 bases between. CDR1 and CDR2 (germline): LGHNA, YSLEER. The CDR3 sequence: CASTEVGPSGANVLTF. In DNA, the CDR3 is TGCGCCAGCACCGAGGTCGGTCCCTCTGGGGCCAACGTCCTGACTTTC.